The present T cell receptor beta chain was sequenced within a study of CD8 T cells in Susac syndrome. This clonotype was seen only once. Its antigen is unknown. An amount of RNA that ranged from roughly 0.45 to 1 ug was reverse transcribed with random hexamers. TCRdb reprocessed the immunoSEQ multiplex PCR reads via MiXCR and lists one record per CDR3 protein. The repertoire holds under 250,000 distinct CDR3 sequences, with over 90% as singletons. V was clipped by 5 bases and J by 7 bases, with 14 bases between them. Per germline, CDR1 DFQATT and CDR2 SNEGSKA (reference sequence). This CDR3 contains 13 residues. Findings and limits, study-wide: Regarding the TCR sequencing and HLA analysis, the study admitted that a relatively small number of individuals were involved.

V gene TRBV20-1 combines with J gene TRBJ2-2; D might be TRBD2 (6 bases). The sequencing sample was made of CD4+ T cells from PBMCs. This TCR came from a human donor with Susac syndrome. The DNA for the CDR3 is TGCAGTGCTGGGGGACTTAGGGGCGGGGAGCTGTTTTTT. Its translation is CSAGGLRGGELFF.